Listed below are T cell receptor beta chains from one sample, sequenced in a study of T cell repertoires in cytomegalovirus infection. Using its own MiXCR run on the reads, TCRdb lists one record per CDR3 protein. The repertoire has approximately 500,000 distinct CDR3 sequences, about 17% of them found once; the top ten carry roughly a quarter. Sequenced sample: CD8+ T cells from PBMCs. Source of these receptors: a human donor in good health (CMV status not recorded). Some clones in this sample may be carry-over from other donors' samples. The CDR3 runs from the conserved cysteine through the conserved F or W. D genes are given only for firm matches. Clone size appears in some rows only: once, few, many, or a class for an expanded clone.

j_gene: TRBJ1-5
abundance: few
d_gene: TRBD1
v_gene: TRBV2
CDR3aa: CASREGTGLRGIGNQPQHF
CDR3nt: TGTGCCAGCAGGGAGGGGACAGGTTTGCGGGGGATCGGCAATCAGCCCCAGCATTTT

j_gene: TRBJ2-7
abundance: many
d_gene: -
v_gene: TRBV11-2
CDR3aa: CASSLEGGPPTYEQYF
CDR3nt: TGTGCCAGCAGCTTAGAAGGGGGACCTCCCACTTACGAGCAGTACTTC

j_gene: TRBJ1-2
abundance: -
d_gene: -
v_gene: TRBV6-8
CDR3aa: CASSYSEGRAGYTF
CDR3nt: TGTGCCAGCAGTTACTCCGAGGGCAGGGCTGGCTACACCTTC

j_gene: TRBJ2-7
abundance: few
d_gene: TRBD1
v_gene: TRBV3-1
CDR3aa: CASSQDLATGGYYEQYF
CDR3nt: TGTGCCAGCAGCCAAGATTTGGCTACAGGGGGTTACTACGAGCAGTACTTC

j_gene: TRBJ2-2
abundance: -
d_gene: TRBD1
v_gene: TRBV5-4
CDR3aa: CASSARDRDTGELFF
CDR3nt: TGTGCCAGCAGCGCCCGAGACAGGGACACCGGGGAGCTGTTTTTT

j_gene: TRBJ2-1
abundance: many
d_gene: TRBD2
v_gene: TRBV20-1
CDR3aa: CSARESGGALLLARYNEQFF
CDR3nt: TGCAGTGCTAGAGAAAGCGGGGGGGCCTTACTTTTAGCCCGATACAATGAGCAGTTCTTC

j_gene: TRBJ2-7
abundance: many
d_gene: -
v_gene: TRBV7-6
CDR3aa: CASSSSTGREQYF
CDR3nt: TGTGCCAGCAGTTCCAGTACGGGTCGGGAGCAGTACTTC

j_gene: TRBJ2-7
abundance: few
d_gene: -
v_gene: TRBV5-4
CDR3aa: CASSLADTRAPKGYEQYF
CDR3nt: TGTGCCAGCAGCTTGGCCGACACTCGGGCCCCAAAAGGCTACGAGCAGTACTTC

j_gene: TRBJ2-1
abundance: many
d_gene: -
v_gene: TRBV19
CDR3aa: CASSIGLAKSSYNEQFF
CDR3nt: TGTGCCAGTAGTATAGGGCTAGCGAAAAGCTCCTACAATGAGCAGTTCTTC

j_gene: TRBJ1-5
abundance: -
d_gene: -
v_gene: TRBV19
CDR3aa: CASSTSGGSQPQHF
CDR3nt: TGTGCCAGTAGTACCAGCGGAGGGAGCCAGCCCCAGCATTTT

j_gene: TRBJ1-1
abundance: many
d_gene: TRBD1
v_gene: TRBV4-1
CDR3aa: CASSQDSGGTEAFF
CDR3nt: TGCGCCAGCAGCCAAGATTCAGGGGGCACTGAAGCTTTCTTT

j_gene: TRBJ2-5
abundance: many
d_gene: -
v_gene: TRBV7-6
CDR3aa: CASSSTTSSAETQYF
CDR3nt: TGTGCCAGCAGCTCGACTACCTCCTCGGCCGAGACCCAGTACTTC

j_gene: TRBJ2-3
abundance: many
d_gene: TRBD2
v_gene: TRBV7-9
CDR3aa: CASSFPLAGGPDTQYF
CDR3nt: TGTGCCAGCAGCTTCCCGCTAGCGGGAGGCCCAGATACGCAGTATTTT

j_gene: TRBJ2-1
abundance: many
d_gene: TRBD1
v_gene: TRBV28
CDR3aa: CASSFPYRGRNEQFF
CDR3nt: TGTGCCAGCAGTTTTCCCTACAGGGGACGCAATGAGCAGTTCTTC

j_gene: TRBJ1-3
abundance: many
d_gene: -
v_gene: TRBV11-2
CDR3aa: CASSLDPLSLRNTIYF
CDR3nt: TGTGCCAGCAGCTTAGATCCCCTCAGTCTCCGAAACACCATATATTTT

j_gene: TRBJ2-5
abundance: many
d_gene: -
v_gene: TRBV7-9
CDR3aa: CASSPPSIRQETQYF
CDR3nt: TGTGCCAGCAGCCCCCCGAGCATTCGACAAGAGACCCAGTACTTC

j_gene: TRBJ2-7
abundance: -
d_gene: TRBD1
v_gene: TRBV20-1
CDR3aa: CSARAMDRGSYEQYF
CDR3nt: TGCAGTGCTAGAGCAATGGACAGGGGTTCCTACGAGCAGTACTTC

j_gene: TRBJ2-1
abundance: -
d_gene: TRBD1
v_gene: TRBV15
CDR3aa: CSTTGTVVSEQFF
CDR3nt: TGTTCCACCACCGGGACAGTGGTTTCGGAGCAGTTCTTC

j_gene: TRBJ1-1
abundance: -
d_gene: TRBD1
v_gene: TRBV5-1
CDR3aa: CASSLSPGQPNTEAFF
CDR3nt: TGCGCCAGCAGCCTATCTCCGGGACAGCCGAACACTGAAGCTTTCTTT

j_gene: TRBJ1-4
abundance: many
d_gene: -
v_gene: TRBV12-5
CDR3aa: CASASRGSGDEKLFF
CDR3nt: TGTGCTAGTGCCTCGCGGGGATCTGGGGATGAAAAACTGTTTTTT

j_gene: TRBJ2-1
abundance: many
d_gene: TRBD2
v_gene: TRBV6-6
CDR3aa: CASSSWMGLADYNEQFF
CDR3nt: TGTGCCAGCAGCTCCTGGATGGGACTAGCGGATTACAATGAGCAGTTCTTC

j_gene: TRBJ2-3
abundance: -
d_gene: -
v_gene: TRBV20-1
CDR3aa: CSAREWGTDTQYF
CDR3nt: TGCAGTGCTAGAGAATGGGGTACAGATACGCAGTATTTT

j_gene: TRBJ2-7
abundance: many
d_gene: TRBD1
v_gene: TRBV7-9
CDR3aa: CASSSPGTGLIYEQYF
CDR3nt: TGTGCCAGCAGCTCCCCCGGGACAGGGCTTATCTACGAGCAGTACTTC

j_gene: TRBJ2-7
abundance: many
d_gene: TRBD1
v_gene: TRBV29-1
CDR3aa: CSVGPDRGSEQYF
CDR3nt: TGCAGCGTGGGACCCGACAGGGGCTCCGAGCAGTACTTC

j_gene: TRBJ2-7
abundance: many
d_gene: TRBD2
v_gene: TRBV4-1
CDR3aa: CASSHERASGVYEQYF
CDR3nt: TGCGCCAGCAGCCATGAAAGGGCTAGCGGTGTCTACGAGCAGTACTTC

j_gene: TRBJ2-3
abundance: many
d_gene: -
v_gene: TRBV11-2
CDR3aa: CASSLDRSVSSGSTDTQYF
CDR3nt: TGTGCCAGCAGCTTAGATCGATCGGTCTCCAGCGGGAGCACAGATACGCAGTATTTT

j_gene: TRBJ1-1
abundance: -
d_gene: -
v_gene: TRBV4-1
CDR3aa: CASSQVPRNTEAFF
CDR3nt: TGCGCCAGCAGCCAGGTGCCACGGAACACTGAAGCTTTCTTT

j_gene: TRBJ2-7
abundance: -
d_gene: -
v_gene: TRBV19
CDR3aa: CASSISGDTYEQYF
CDR3nt: TGTGCCAGTAGTATCTCAGGCGACACCTACGAGCAGTACTTC

j_gene: TRBJ2-3
abundance: -
d_gene: TRBD2
v_gene: TRBV6-4
CDR3aa: CASNPSGSLTDTQYF
CDR3nt: TGTGCCAGCAATCCTAGCGGGAGTTTGACAGATACGCAGTATTTT

j_gene: TRBJ1-2
abundance: once
d_gene: -
v_gene: TRBV9
CDR3aa: CASSLLAQPHSNYGYTF
CDR3nt: TGTGCCAGCAGCCTCCTTGCCCAGCCTCACTCTAACTATGGCTACACCTTC

j_gene: TRBJ1-3
abundance: many
d_gene: -
v_gene: TRBV28
CDR3aa: CASSSTFPDRSSGNTIYF
CDR3nt: TGTGCCAGCAGTTCTACCTTCCCGGACAGAAGCTCTGGAAACACCATATATTTT

j_gene: TRBJ1-1
abundance: few
d_gene: -
v_gene: TRBV12-3/TRBV12-4
CDR3aa: CASSLGVEAVF
CDR3nt: TGTGCCAGCAGTTTAGGGGTCGAAGCTGTCTTT

j_gene: TRBJ2-2
abundance: -
d_gene: -
v_gene: TRBV6-4
CDR3aa: CASSVTGTGELFF
CDR3nt: TGTGCCAGCAGCGTAACAGGGACCGGGGAGCTGTTTTTT

j_gene: TRBJ1-1
abundance: many
d_gene: -
v_gene: TRBV4-1
CDR3aa: CASSQEKEGPEAFF
CDR3nt: TGCGCCAGCAGCCAAGAGAAAGAGGGGCCTGAAGCTTTCTTT

j_gene: TRBJ1-2
abundance: -
d_gene: TRBD1
v_gene: TRBV4-1
CDR3aa: CASSARDSLLDGYTF
CDR3nt: TGCGCCAGCAGCGCCCGGGACAGCCTTTTGGATGGCTACACCTTC

j_gene: TRBJ1-2
abundance: many
d_gene: TRBD1
v_gene: TRBV6-6
CDR3aa: CASSYPGTGDGYTF
CDR3nt: TGTGCCAGCAGTTACCCCGGGACAGGGGATGGCTACACCTTC

j_gene: TRBJ2-2
abundance: many
d_gene: -
v_gene: TRBV12-3/TRBV12-4
CDR3aa: CASVPGFQLNTGELFF
CDR3nt: TGTGCCAGCGTCCCGGGATTCCAATTGAACACCGGGGAGCTGTTTTTT

j_gene: TRBJ2-3
abundance: many
d_gene: TRBD2
v_gene: TRBV24-1
CDR3aa: CATSDVTSGYPDTQYF
CDR3nt: TGTGCCACCAGTGACGTGACTAGCGGGTATCCCGATACGCAGTATTTT

j_gene: TRBJ1-1
abundance: few
d_gene: -
v_gene: TRBV14
CDR3aa: CASSPTGGLPEAFF
CDR3nt: TGTGCCAGCAGCCCAACGGGGGGGCTCCCTGAAGCTTTCTTT

j_gene: TRBJ1-2
abundance: few
d_gene: -
v_gene: TRBV6-5
CDR3aa: CASSYYRDNYGYTF
CDR3nt: TGTGCCAGCAGTTACTACAGGGACAACTATGGCTACACCTTC

j_gene: TRBJ1-4
abundance: -
d_gene: -
v_gene: TRBV4-2
CDR3aa: CASSQETGGTNEKLFF
CDR3nt: TGTGCCAGCAGCCAAGAAACGGGGGGAACTAATGAAAAACTGTTTTTT

j_gene: TRBJ2-3
abundance: many
d_gene: -
v_gene: TRBV6-1
CDR3aa: CASSQWGDTQYF
CDR3nt: TGTGCCAGCAGCCAATGGGGGGATACGCAGTATTTT

j_gene: TRBJ1-1
abundance: -
d_gene: TRBD1
v_gene: TRBV27
CDR3aa: CASRSGQGMTEAFF
CDR3nt: TGTGCCAGCCGCTCGGGACAGGGAATGACTGAAGCTTTCTTT

j_gene: TRBJ1-5
abundance: -
d_gene: TRBD1
v_gene: TRBV19
CDR3aa: CASSIDLSGGTGEKNQPQHF
CDR3nt: TGTGCCAGTAGTATAGATCTGAGCGGCGGGACAGGGGAAAAGAATCAGCCCCAGCATTTT

j_gene: TRBJ1-6
abundance: -
d_gene: -
v_gene: TRBV7-6
CDR3aa: CASSLAGRTGNSPLHF
CDR3nt: TGTGCCAGCAGCTTAGCCGGTAGAACCGGAAATTCACCCCTCCACTTT